These 18 T cell receptor beta chains were sequenced from one sample in a study of blood T cells in healthy people across ages. A sample-barcoded 5' primer and a J-beta primer mix were used in a second PCR of about 7 to 11 cycles. In TCRdb, the 5' RACE reads were re-called with MiXCR into one record per CDR3 protein. The sample records around 1.5 million distinct CDR3 sequences, approximately 42% being singletons. The sample consisted of blood. Every receptor here comes from a woman under 30 in good health.

This clonotype was recorded a few times. The chain joins TRBV20-1 to TRBJ2-5, with unresolved D. V dropped 4 bases and J dropped 3 bases, with 9 bases sitting between them. CDR3 length: 12 residues. Per germline, CDR1 DFQATT and CDR2 SNEGSKA (reference sequence). The CDR3 DNA is TGCAGTGCTAATAGGCCGGAAGAGACCCAGTACTTC. It is translated as CSANRPEETQYF.

The genes are TRBV10-2 and TRBJ2-7; TRBD2 matches 13 bases. J gave up 1 base and V 6 bases, and 3 bases lay outside the gene matches. Germline values: CDR1 WSHSY, CDR2 SAAADI. CDR3 size: 15 residues. The CDR3 sequence: CASRGLAGLSYEQYF. The CDR3 nucleotides are TGCGCCAGCAGGGGACTAGCGGGGCTTTCCTACGAGCAGTACTTC.

The CDR3 spells CSATGAGQRIRDEQFF. The CDR3 nucleotides read TGCAGTGCTACGGGGGCAGGACAACGCATTAGGGATGAGCAGTTCTTC. V usage is TRBV20-1 and J usage is TRBJ2-1; D possibly matches TRBD1 or TRBD2 (6 bases each). The CDR3 spans 16 residues. Germline CDR1 reads DFQATT; CDR2 reads SNEGSKA (reference sequence). V was shortened by 4 bases and J by 8 bases, with 24 bases between the two germline ends.

This clonotype was observed a handful of times. This chain links TRBV9 with TRBJ2-4, with TRBD1 matching 7 bases. The DNA end is more similar to TRBJ2-7, so the J call may be wrong. In germline, CDR1 is SGDLS, CDR2 YYNGEE. The length of the CDR3 is 15 residues. The CDR3 nucleotides are TGTGCCAGCAGCGTAGCAGGGACAGTCCTGGGCGAGCAGTACTTC. This codes for CASSVAGTVLGEQYF.

The genes are TRBV20-1 and TRBJ2-7; TRBD2 agrees at 10 bases. The J call may be wrong; the DNA end is better matched by TRBJ2-5. Germline CDR1 is DFQATT and CDR2 is SNEGSKA (reference sequence). This CDR3 spans 17 amino acids. The CDR3 loop is CSAHLVLAGVTRETQYF. DNA for the CDR3: TGCAGTGCTCATCTCGTGCTAGCGGGAGTTACTCGAGAGACCCAGTACTTC.

The rearrangement joins TRBV20-1 to TRBJ1-2; no clear D gene. The V end was cut by 3 bases, the J end by 4 bases, with 3 bases between. The CDR3 is made up of 10 amino acids. Germline V CDR1 and CDR2: DFQATT, SNEGSKA (reference sequence). CDR3 DNA: TGCAGTGCTAGTACCTATGGCTACACCTTC. It encodes CSASTYGYTF.

The chain has TRBV27 and TRBJ2-3, with 13 nucleotides matching TRBD2. Germline V gives CDR1 MNHEY, CDR2 SMNVEV (reference sequence). The V and J ends lost 5 bases and 3 bases, in that order; junction bases with no gene match: 8. This CDR3 has 17 amino acids. The CDR3 DNA sequence: TGTGCCAGCAGTACAACTAGCGGGAGGGAACCAACAGATACGCAGTATTTT. Its protein is CASSTTSGREPTDTQYF.

V and J are TRBV12-3 or TRBV12-4 and TRBJ2-3; D ambiguous. V shed 1 base and J shed 8 bases, with 13 bases lying between them. The CDR3 is 14 residues long. CDR3 bases: TGTGCCAGCAGTTTAGGGCTACCCGTGGGTACGCAGTATTTT. It yields the protein CASSLGLPVGTQYF.

This clonotype has just a few counts. The J gene is TRBJ1-4, the V gene TRBV7-9; no definite D call. This CDR3 is 13 amino acids long. Germline V gene sequence: CDR1 SEHNR, CDR2 FQNEAQ (reference sequence). V was trimmed by 5 bases and J by 8 bases, leaving 12 bases between them. The CDR3 DNA sequence: TGTGCCAGCAGCCCAATGGGCAAGGAAAAACTGTTTTTT. Translation gives CASSPMGKEKLFF.

This clonotype was found a few times. The rearrangement links TRBV20-1 to TRBJ2-3; D uncertain. The CDR3 is made up of 13 amino acids. Trimming removed 4 bases from V and 0 bases from J, with 8 bases in between. CDR1 is DFQATT and CDR2 is SNEGSKA in the germline V gene (reference sequence). The CDR3 DNA reads as TGCAGTGCTATGCTCGATAGCACAGATACGCAGTATTTT. This codes for CSAMLDSTDTQYF.

This clonotype was recorded many times. This chain connects TRBV6-1 to TRBJ2-7; 7 bases match TRBD1. Germline-derived CDR1 and CDR2 are MNHNS and SASEGT. Trimming removed 3 bases from V and 1 base from J; junction bases left unmatched: 3. The CDR3 loop spans 14 amino acids. DNA of the CDR3: TGTGCCAGCAGTGAGAGGGGGCCGTCCTACGAGCAGTACTTC. Translation: CASSERGPSYEQYF.

The chain links TRBV20-1 to TRBJ2-1, with D perhaps TRBD2 (7 bases). Per the germline V gene, CDR1 is DFQATT and CDR2 is SNEGSKA (reference sequence). The CDR3 runs to 16 residues. Deletions cut 1 base from V and 0 bases from J, with 13 bases between. In DNA form, the CDR3 reads TGCAGTGCTAGAGCGGGGGGCGCCACCTCCTACAATGAGCAGTTCTTC. This sequence encodes CSARAGGATSYNEQFF.

This clonotype was seen a few times. The CDR3 DNA is TGTGCCAGCAGTTACGTGGAAGGCGTTAATCAGCCCCAGCATTTT. Encoded protein: CASSYVEGVNQPQHF. This chain joins TRBV6-6 and TRBJ1-5, with D unresolved. In germline, CDR1 is MNHNY, CDR2 SVGAGI (reference sequence). V lost 2 bases and J 4 bases, leaving 12 bases between the germline ends. The CDR3 runs 15 residues.

The gene calls are TRBV7-6 and TRBJ2-4; TRBD2 matches at 8 bases. After removal of 1 base from V and 2 bases from J, the junction contained 4 bases not matched to a gene. This CDR3 comprises 16 residues. The V gene's germline CDR1 is SGHVS and CDR2 FNYEAQ. The CDR3 nucleotides are TGTGCCAGCAGCTTAGATGTAGCGGGAACCAAAAACATTCAGTACTTC. Protein: CASSLDVAGTKNIQYF.

The chain recombines TRBV4-1 with TRBJ2-7, with D possibly being TRBD1 (5 bases). Trimming removed 4 bases from V and 7 bases from J, with 26 bases in between. The CDR3 is 17 residues long. Per germline, CDR1 MGHRA and CDR2 YSYEKL. The CDR3 sequence: CASSPQFGAEIYNEQYF. CDR3 in DNA: TGCGCCAGCAGCCCCCAGTTTGGGGCTGAGATCTACAATGAGCAGTACTTC.

The J gene is TRBJ2-1, the V gene TRBV4-1; D gene unclear. This CDR3 has 11 residues. Germline CDR1 and CDR2: MGHRA and YSYEKL. Trimming removed 4 bases at V and 10 bases at J, with 8 bases between. This CDR3 is CASSRNGEQFF. The CDR3 DNA is TGCGCCAGCAGCCGAAACGGGGAGCAGTTCTTC.

The chain recombines TRBV20-1 with TRBJ1-2; D not certain. The CDR3 sequence is 13 residues long. With 3 bases removed from V and 0 bases from J, the gap between germline ends came to 8 bases. Germline assignment: CDR1 DFQATT and CDR2 SNEGSKA (reference sequence). The CDR3 DNA is TGCAGTGCTAGTGTGGGCGCTAACTATGGCTACACCTTC. Translating it yields CSASVGANYGYTF.

Points on this clonotype: This sequence may be a read error, since a much larger clone differs from it by one base. The J gene is TRBJ2-5, the V gene TRBV2, with D unresolved. The V and J ends lost 3 bases and 11 bases respectively, with 16 bases between them. The germline gives CDR1 SNHLY, CDR2 FYNNEI. CDR3 size: 13 residues. In DNA, the CDR3 is TGTGCCAGCAGTGATAGAATATACAATGAGCAGTACTTC. This encodes CASSDRIYNEQYF. The variable domain in full, with the rest retrieved from reference TRBV2 and TRBJ2-5, is EPEVTQTPSHQVTQMGQEVILRCVPISNHLYFYWYRQILGQKVEFLVSFYNNEISEKSEIFDDQFSVERPDGSNFTLKIRSTKLEDSAMYFCASSDRIYNEQYFGPGTRLLVL.